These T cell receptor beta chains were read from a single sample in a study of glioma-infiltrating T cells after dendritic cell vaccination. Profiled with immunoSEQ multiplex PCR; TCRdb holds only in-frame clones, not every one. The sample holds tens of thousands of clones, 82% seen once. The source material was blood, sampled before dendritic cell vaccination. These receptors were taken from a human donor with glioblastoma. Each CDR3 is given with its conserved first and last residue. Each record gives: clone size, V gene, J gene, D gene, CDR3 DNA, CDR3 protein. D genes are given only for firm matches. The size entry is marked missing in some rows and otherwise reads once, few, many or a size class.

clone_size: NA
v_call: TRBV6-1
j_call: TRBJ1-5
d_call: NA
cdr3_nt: TGTGCCAGCAGTGAACAGGGTGGTCAGCCCCAGCATTTT
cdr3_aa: CASSEQGGQPQHF

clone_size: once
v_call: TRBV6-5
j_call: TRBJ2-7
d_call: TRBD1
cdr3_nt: TGTGCCAGCAGTGGACAGGGGGCGGACGAGCAGTACTTC
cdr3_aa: CASSGQGADEQYF

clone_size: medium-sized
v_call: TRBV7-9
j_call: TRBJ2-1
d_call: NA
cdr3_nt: TGTGCCAGCAGCTTGGTTGGGGGAGGCAGGTTGGATGAGCAGTTCTTC
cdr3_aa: CASSLVGGGRLDEQFF

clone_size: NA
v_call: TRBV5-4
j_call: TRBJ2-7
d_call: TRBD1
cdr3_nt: TGTGCCAGCAAACAACAGGGGGAGGAACGCGAGCAGTACTTC
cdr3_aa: CASKQQGEEREQYF

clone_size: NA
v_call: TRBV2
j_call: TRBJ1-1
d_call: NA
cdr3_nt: TGTGCCAGCAATAGGCGAGGGAACACTGAAGCTTTCTTT
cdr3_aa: CASNRRGNTEAFF

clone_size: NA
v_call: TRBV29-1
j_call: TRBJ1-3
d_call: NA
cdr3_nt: TGCAGCGCCGACGGGGGGCAAGGAAACACCATATATTTT
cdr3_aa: CSADGGQGNTIYF

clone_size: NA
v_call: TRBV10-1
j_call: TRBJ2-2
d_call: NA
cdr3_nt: TGCGCCAGCAGCAAGACAGAGAACACCGGGGAGCTGTTTTTT
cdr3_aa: CASSKTENTGELFF

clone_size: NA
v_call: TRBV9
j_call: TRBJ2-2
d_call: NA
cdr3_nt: TGTGCCAGCAGCGTAGTCTATACGAACACCGGGGAGCTGTTTTTT
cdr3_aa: CASSVVYTNTGELFF

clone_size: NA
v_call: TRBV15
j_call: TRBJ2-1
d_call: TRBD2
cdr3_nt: TGTGCCACCAGCGAAAGGACTAGCGGGAGGAAAGGGGGCAATGAGCAGTTCTTC
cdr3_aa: CATSERTSGRKGGNEQFF

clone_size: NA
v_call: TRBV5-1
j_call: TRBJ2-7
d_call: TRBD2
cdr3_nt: TGCGCCAGCAGCAGAGGACTAGCGATTTACGAGCAATACTTC
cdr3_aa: CASSRGLAIYEQYF

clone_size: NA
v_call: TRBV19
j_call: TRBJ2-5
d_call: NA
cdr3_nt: TGTGCCAGTAGGCGGCGGGGCGGTCAAGAGACCCAGTACTTC
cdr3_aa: CASRRRGGQETQYF

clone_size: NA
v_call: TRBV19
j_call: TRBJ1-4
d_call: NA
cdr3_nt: TGTGCCAGTAGTATGGCCAACCTCAGTGAAAAACTGTTTTTT
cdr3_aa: CASSMANLSEKLFF